The 23 T cell receptor beta chains in this list originate from one sample, sequenced in a study of Ad26.COV2.S vaccination and SARS-CoV-2 variants. The treatment here: 15 to 20 received Ad26.COV2.S at low or high dose, single or two shots; several received placebo; per-sample allocation not given. The samples were gathered on day 63 after the first injection of vaccine or placebo. Sequencing used immunoSEQ multiplex PCR; TCRdb keeps in-frame clones, though not all of them. In the table there are around 400,000 clones, approximately 90% of which are singletons. Material: peripheral blood, obtained in a trial of Ad26.COV2.S vaccine versus placebo. These receptors were taken from a person aged 18-60 years who received the Ad26.COV2.S COVID-19 vaccine or a placebo.

The chain couples TRBV7-2 to TRBJ2-1; tentative D call: TRBD1 (5 bases). Trimming took off 2 bases at V and 8 bases at J, with 10 bases between the two ends. Looked up from germline, CDR1 is SGHTA and CDR2 is FQGNSA. The CDR3 sequence is 13 residues long. The CDR3 loop reads CASSLSRVDEQFF. DNA for the CDR3: TGTGCCAGCAGCTTAAGCAGGGTCGATGAGCAGTTCTTC.

The V and J genes are TRBV19 and TRBJ1-2, with D possibly TRBD1 on 5 matching bases. This CDR3 spans 16 amino acids. The V end was cut by 4 bases, the J end by 4 bases, with 19 bases between. Germline V gene lookup returns CDR1 LNHDA and CDR2 SQIVND (reference sequence). Here the CDR3 reads CASSKGATVYFYGYTF. Here the CDR3 DNA reads TGTGCCAGTAGTAAGGGAGCGACAGTCTACTTCTATGGCTACACCTTC.

This chain joins TRBV9 and TRBJ2-7; possible D gene TRBD2, 6 bases. V lost 2 bases to trimming and J lost 0 bases, with 15 bases between them. The CDR3 totals 16 residues. CDR1 SGDLS and CDR2 YYNGEE come from the germline V gene. The CDR3: CASSVTGTASSYEQYF. The CDR3 DNA is TGTGCCAGCAGCGTGACCGGGACTGCTAGCTCCTACGAGCAGTACTTC.

The gene calls are TRBV10-3 and TRBJ1-2; perhaps TRBD1 as D (5 bases). V was shortened by 2 bases and J by 6 bases, with 16 bases between the two germline ends. CDR3 length: 15 amino acids. Germline V gene sequence: CDR1 ENHRY, CDR2 SYGVKD. CDR3 protein: CAISEPEGKYDGYTF. In DNA, the CDR3 is TGTGCCATCAGTGAGCCGGAGGGGAAATATGATGGCTACACCTTC.

This chain uses TRBV27 with TRBJ2-1, with D unresolved. V was trimmed by 5 bases and J by 5 bases, leaving 19 bases between them. CDR1 is MNHEY, CDR2 SMNVEV, per germline (reference sequence). The CDR3 spans 16 residues. CDR3 bases: TGTGCCAGCAGTCCACTCACCAGAGTTCGGGACAATGAGCAGTTCTTC. This encodes CASSPLTRVRDNEQFF.

The chain uses TRBV5-4 and TRBJ2-7; 9 positions match TRBD2. J gave up 6 bases and V 2 bases, and 9 bases lay outside the gene matches. CDR1 is SGHNT and CDR2 is YYREEE in the germline V gene (reference sequence). The CDR3 has 15 residues. Here the CDR3 reads CASSFQLAGSGEQYF. The DNA of the CDR3 is TGTGCCAGCAGCTTTCAACTAGCGGGTAGTGGCGAGCAGTACTTC. The full variable domain, rest sourced from reference TRBV5-4 and TRBJ2-7, is ETGVTQSPTHLIKTRGQQVTLRCSSQSGHNTVSWYQQALGQGPQFIFQYYREEENGRGNFPPRFSGLQFPNYSSELNVNALELDDSALYLCASSFQLAGSGEQYFGPGTRLTVT.

V and J are TRBV24-1 and TRBJ2-3; D is unclear. The germline CDR1 and CDR2 sequences are KGHDR and SFDVKD. The V gene lost 4 bases and the J gene lost 4 bases, with 23 bases spanning the gap. This CDR3 is 18 amino acids long. The CDR3 sequence: CATSDRPRRGVVPDTQYF. The CDR3 nucleotides are TGTGCCACCAGTGACCGACCCAGGCGAGGAGTTGTACCAGATACGCAGTATTTT.

This chain connects TRBV19 to TRBJ1-5, with D possibly TRBD1 on 6 matching bases. The CDR3 length is 13 residues. The V gene lost 7 bases and the J gene lost 1 base, with 8 bases spanning the gap. From germline, CDR1 is LNHDA and CDR2 SQIVND (reference sequence). The CDR3 coding sequence is TGTGCCAGTAATGGACAGAGCAATCAGCCCCAGCATTTT. Translation gives CASNGQSNQPQHF.

The chain couples TRBV4-2 to TRBJ2-7; D possibly matches TRBD1 or TRBD2 (5 bases each). The CDR3 sequence is 14 residues long. Germline V gene sequence: CDR1 LGHNA, CDR2 YNFKEQ. The germline V and J ends were trimmed by 1 base and 5 bases, with 12 bases remaining between them. CDR3 sequence: CASSQAGAVDEQYF. The CDR3 DNA reads TGTGCCAGCAGCCAAGCCGGGGCCGTCGACGAGCAGTACTTC.

The rearrangement links TRBV5-6 to TRBJ2-1, with D possibly matching TRBD2 (5 bases). The germline gives CDR1 SGHDT, CDR2 YYEEEE. This CDR3 comprises 15 residues. V was cut by 2 bases and J by 7 bases, with 16 bases left in between. Here the CDR3 reads CASSFWRLTMNEQFF. The CDR3 coding sequence is TGTGCCAGCAGCTTCTGGAGGCTGACAATGAATGAGCAGTTCTTC.

This clone was recorded a few times. The chain employs TRBV3-1 (or the pseudogene TRBV3-2) and TRBJ2-1, with D possibly TRBD2 on 5 matching bases. CDR3 length: 14 residues. The V gene's germline CDR1 is LGHDT and CDR2 YNNKEL (reference sequence). V lost 4 bases, J lost 5 bases, and 12 bases lay in between. CDR3 nucleotides: TGTGCCAGCAGCCTCTCAGCGGCTAACAATGAGCAGTTCTTC. Its translation: CASSLSAANNEQFF.

The chain combines TRBV7-9 with TRBJ2-5; 7 bases agree with TRBD2. The CDR3 spans 16 residues. Trimming removed 2 bases from V and 1 base from J; junction bases left unmatched: 7. CDR1 and CDR2 from the germline V gene are SEHNR and FQNEAQ (reference sequence). CDR3 in amino acids: CASSLLASGFQETQYF. In nucleotides, the CDR3 is TGTGCCAGCAGCTTATTGGCTAGCGGATTCCAAGAGACCCAGTACTTC.

This clone was detected once. The rearrangement joins TRBV19 to TRBJ2-3; no reliable D call. V was cut by 10 bases and J by 1 base, with 12 bases left in between. Germline V gene lookup returns CDR1 LNHDA and CDR2 SQIVND (reference sequence). The CDR3 spans 13 residues. CDR3 sequence: CAIKSSGTDTQYF. CDR3 sequence (DNA): TGTGCCATCAAGTCGAGTGGCACAGATACGCAGTATTTT.

In DNA form, the CDR3 reads TGTGCCACCAGCCGGTCCCCGGCGCTGGGCAATCAGCCCCAGCATTTT. This sequence encodes CATSRSPALGNQPQHF. The chain is built from TRBV15 and TRBJ1-5; D ambiguous. The CDR3 loop spans 16 amino acids. Germline V gene sequence: CDR1 LNHNV, CDR2 YYDKDF (reference sequence). V dropped 5 bases and J dropped 2 bases, with 16 bases sitting between them.

V is TRBV6-1 and J is TRBJ1-5; the D gene is possibly TRBD1 (6 bases). Trimming stripped 2 bases from V and 7 bases from J, with 9 bases between. Germline loops: CDR1 MNHNS, CDR2 SASEGT. There are 13 residues in the CDR3. The chain's CDR3 is CASSETGLQPQHF. CDR3 DNA sequence: TGTGCCAGCAGTGAAACAGGGTTGCAGCCCCAGCATTTT.

The chain recombines TRBV7-2 with TRBJ1-1; possible D gene TRBD1, 6 bases. The CDR3 has 16 amino acids. Deletions cut 5 bases from V and 2 bases from J, with 18 bases between. Per germline, CDR1 SGHTA and CDR2 FQGNSA. This CDR3 is CASSVSAGHFNTEAFF. CDR3 sequence (DNA): TGTGCCAGCAGCGTTAGCGCGGGACACTTCAACACTGAAGCTTTCTTT.

The gene calls are TRBV7-9 and TRBJ1-1, with a tentative D call TRBD1 (5 bases). The CDR3 consists of 12 residues. Germline CDR1 and CDR2: SEHNR and FQNEAQ (reference sequence). Trimming shortened V by 5 bases and J by 11 bases, and 15 bases separated the two germline ends. The CDR3 is CASSPSGQEAFF. The CDR3 nucleotides read TGTGCCAGCAGCCCCTCGGGGCAAGAGGCTTTCTTT. Looking up the rest from reference TRBV7-9 and TRBJ1-1 gives the full variable domain: DTGVSQNPRHKITKRGQNVTFRCDPISEHNRLYWYRQTLGQGPEFLTYFQNEAQLEKSRLLSDRFSAERPKGSFSTLEIQRTEQGDSAMYLCASSPSGQEAFFGQGTRLTVV.

This sequence joins TRBV7-6 and TRBJ1-6; TRBD1 agrees at 7 bases. In germline, CDR1 is SGHVS, CDR2 FNYEAQ. V lost 5 bases to trimming and J lost 7 bases; unmatched junction nucleotides: 5. The CDR3 covers 14 residues. CDR3 amino acids: CASSPTGSNSPLHF. As DNA, the CDR3 is TGTGCCAGCAGCCCGACAGGGTCCAATTCACCCCTCCACTTT.

This clone was recorded a few times. The genes are TRBV10-2 and TRBJ2-7; D could derive from TRBD1 or TRBD2 (6 bases each). Germline V CDR1 and CDR2: WSHSY, SAAADI. This CDR3 has 13 amino acids. The ends were cut back, 7 bases at V and 5 bases at J, with 15 bases in the middle. This CDR3 is CASNRGGNDEQYF. The CDR3 nucleotides are TGCGCCAGCAACAGAGGGGGGAACGACGAGCAGTACTTC.

The rearrangement joins TRBV28 to TRBJ2-7, with 9 bases identical to TRBD1. The CDR3 is 13 amino acids. The V and J ends lost 5 bases and 6 bases, in that order; junction bases with no gene match: 5. Germline loops: CDR1 MDHEN, CDR2 SYDVKM. In DNA, the CDR3 is TGTGCCAGCAGTCTCTCGACAGGGGGCGAGCAGTACTTC. This translates into CASSLSTGGEQYF.

The chain links TRBV24-1 to TRBJ2-2; D possibly matches TRBD1 or TRBD2 (6 bases each). V shed 2 bases and J shed 4 bases, with 10 bases lying between them. The CDR3 is made up of 15 amino acids. Germline-derived CDR1 and CDR2 are KGHDR and SFDVKD. CDR3 nucleotides: TGTGCCACCAGTGATTCCGGGGGCGGCACCGGGGAGCTGTTTTTT. Translating gives CATSDSGGGTGELFF.

V and J are TRBV9 and TRBJ2-7; TRBD1 agrees at 7 bases. The ends lost 5 bases at V and 1 base at J; junction bases unmatched: 3. The CDR3 extends over 13 amino acids. The germline V gene has CDR1 SGDLS and CDR2 YYNGEE. CDR3 nucleotides: TGTGCCAGCAGTAAGGGGGCATCCTACGAGCAGTACTTC. It yields the protein CASSKGASYEQYF.

V is TRBV28 and J is TRBJ2-7, with D perhaps assigned TRBD1 or TRBD2 (5 bases each). CDR1 and CDR2 (germline): MDHEN, SYDVKM. V was shortened by 3 bases and J by 5 bases, with 20 bases between the two germline ends. This CDR3 spans 16 amino acids. The CDR3 DNA sequence: TGTGCCAGCAGTTTTCCAGTTCACGGGGCGAAGGACGAGCAGTACTTC. Encoded protein: CASSFPVHGAKDEQYF.